Sequencing of this TCR beta chain was carried out in a study of T cells in localized non-small cell lung cancer. Details on this clone: What it recognizes is unknown.

Findings of the study overall: Highest T cell clonality was seen in uninvolved adjacent lung, surpassing that measured in tumor. Higher adjacent-lung clonality was associated with shorter survival.

The germline V and J ends were trimmed by 2 bases and 9 bases, with 11 bases remaining between them. The length of the CDR3 is 12 residues. CDR1 is SEHNR and CDR2 is FQNEAQ in the germline V gene (reference sequence). Clones were read by immunoSEQ multiplex PCR, and TCRdb kept only the in-frame ones, dropping some. The table includes roughly 16,000 clones, 85% detected once. This sample comprised peripheral blood, obtained before any cancer treatment. The rearrangement joins TRBV7-9 to TRBJ2-7; D possibly matches TRBD1 or TRBD2 (6 bases each). The sequence derives from a male donor older than 55 with stage I lung adenocarcinoma. This CDR3 reads CASSLSGGGQYF. As DNA, the CDR3 is TGTGCCAGCAGCTTAAGCGGAGGGGGGCAGTACTTC.